The rows below give T cell receptor beta chains drawn from one sample of a study of shared clonotypes between healthy human individuals. The assay was immunoSEQ multiplex PCR, and TCRdb's table has in-frame clones only and misses some. The sample yields about 1 million clones, about 70% seen once. Sequencing input: memory CD4+ T cells sorted from blood. These receptors were collected from a young man in good health. The CDR3 runs from the conserved cysteine through the conserved F or W. A D gene is named only where the DNA matches it firmly. A row's size may be missing; if present it is once, few, many or a size class.

V gene: TRBV2; clone size: NA; J gene: TRBJ1-1; D gene: NA; CDR3 DNA: TGTGCCAGCAGTGCGGAGCACTCAGCTTTCTTT; CDR3 protein: CASSAEHSAFF
V gene: TRBV2; clone size: NA; J gene: TRBJ1-5; D gene: NA; CDR3 DNA: TGTGCCAGCACGCAGGGGCGGGGGTATCAGCCCCAGCATTTT; CDR3 protein: CASTQGRGYQPQHF
V gene: TRBV28; clone size: NA; J gene: TRBJ1-1; D gene: NA; CDR3 DNA: TGTGCCAGCAGAGCCCCGGGGACCAGGAACACTGAAGCTTTCTTT; CDR3 protein: CASRAPGTRNTEAFF
V gene: TRBV5-6; clone size: NA; J gene: TRBJ1-1; D gene: NA; CDR3 DNA: TGTGCCAGCAGGTTCTGGGGGGACACTGAAGCTTTCTTT; CDR3 protein: CASRFWGDTEAFF
V gene: TRBV5-1; clone size: NA; J gene: TRBJ2-1; D gene: TRBD2; CDR3 DNA: TGCGCCAGCAGCCCGGACCTAGCGGGGTACAATGAGCAGTTCTTC; CDR3 protein: CASSPDLAGYNEQFF
V gene: TRBV4-3; clone size: few; J gene: TRBJ1-6; D gene: TRBD1; CDR3 DNA: TGCGCCAGCAGCCTTTCCACCGGGACAGGGCTGAATTCACCCCTCCACTTT; CDR3 protein: CASSLSTGTGLNSPLHF
V gene: TRBV5-4; clone size: NA; J gene: TRBJ2-3; D gene: NA; CDR3 DNA: TGTGCCAGCAGCTTGGTTCTTGACAGACTCACAGATACGCAGTATTTT; CDR3 protein: CASSLVLDRLTDTQYF
V gene: TRBV18; clone size: NA; J gene: TRBJ1-1; D gene: NA; CDR3 DNA: TGTGCCAGCTCACCAGGTCTGAACACTGAAGCTTTCTTT; CDR3 protein: CASSPGLNTEAFF
V gene: TRBV13; clone size: few; J gene: TRBJ1-1; D gene: NA; CDR3 DNA: TGTGCCAGCAGCTTAGGGCACGTGAACACTGAAGCTTTCTTT; CDR3 protein: CASSLGHVNTEAFF
V gene: TRBV5-6; clone size: NA; J gene: TRBJ2-7; D gene: NA; CDR3 DNA: TGTGCCAGCAGGTCTCTCGCCGGGGACGGGTACTACGAGCAGTACTTC; CDR3 protein: CASRSLAGDGYYEQYF
V gene: TRBV9; clone size: NA; J gene: TRBJ2-3; D gene: NA; CDR3 DNA: TGTGCCAGCAGCGTAGCCCCCAAAGATACGCAGTATTTT; CDR3 protein: CASSVAPKDTQYF
V gene: TRBV7-2; clone size: NA; J gene: TRBJ2-1; D gene: NA; CDR3 DNA: TGTGCCAGCAGCTTAATGGGTAATGAGCAGTTCTTC; CDR3 protein: CASSLMGNEQFF
V gene: TRBV28; clone size: NA; J gene: TRBJ2-7; D gene: NA; CDR3 DNA: TGTGCCAGCAGTTCTTTAAGGGGCCGTACCTCCTACGAGCAGTACTTC; CDR3 protein: CASSSLRGRTSYEQYF
V gene: TRBV2; clone size: NA; J gene: TRBJ1-4; D gene: NA; CDR3 DNA: TGTGCCAGCAGCTTTAATCGTAATGAAAAACTGTTTTTT; CDR3 protein: CASSFNRNEKLFF
V gene: TRBV11-2; clone size: NA; J gene: TRBJ2-7; D gene: TRBD2; CDR3 DNA: TGTGCCAGCAGCTCGGGACTAGCGGGCCTCAGGGAGCAGTACTTC; CDR3 protein: CASSSGLAGLREQYF
V gene: TRBV18; clone size: few; J gene: TRBJ1-1; D gene: TRBD1; CDR3 DNA: TGTGCCAGCTCACCCGACAGGGTGACTGAAGCTTTCTTT; CDR3 protein: CASSPDRVTEAFF
V gene: TRBV9; clone size: NA; J gene: TRBJ1-2; D gene: NA; CDR3 DNA: TGTGCCAGCAGCCCGAGCCCCTCTAACTATGGCTACACCTTC; CDR3 protein: CASSPSPSNYGYTF
V gene: TRBV7-6; clone size: NA; J gene: TRBJ1-1; D gene: NA; CDR3 DNA: TGTGCCAGCAGCTTAGTAAGGTCCCAAAAGAACACTGAAGCTTTCTTT; CDR3 protein: CASSLVRSQKNTEAFF
V gene: TRBV2; clone size: NA; J gene: TRBJ2-5; D gene: NA; CDR3 DNA: TGTGCCAGCACTCTCCAAGAGACCCAGTACTTC; CDR3 protein: CASTLQETQYF
V gene: TRBV28; clone size: NA; J gene: TRBJ1-1; D gene: NA; CDR3 DNA: TGTGCCAGCGGGCTTCCGGGTGCGGTGAACACTGAAGCTTTCTTT; CDR3 protein: CASGLPGAVNTEAFF
V gene: TRBV10-3; clone size: NA; J gene: TRBJ2-5; D gene: NA; CDR3 DNA: TGTGCCATCAGTGAGTCGGGGGCACAAGAGACCCAGTACTTC; CDR3 protein: CAISESGAQETQYF
V gene: TRBV5-1; clone size: NA; J gene: TRBJ2-2; D gene: NA; CDR3 DNA: TGCGCCAGCAGCTTGAATATGGAGCAGAACACCGGGGAGCTGTTTTTT; CDR3 protein: CASSLNMEQNTGELFF
V gene: TRBV18; clone size: NA; J gene: TRBJ2-5; D gene: NA; CDR3 DNA: TGTGCCAGCTCACCGACATCTTTTGAGACCCAGTACTTC; CDR3 protein: CASSPTSFETQYF
V gene: TRBV2; clone size: NA; J gene: TRBJ1-2; D gene: NA; CDR3 DNA: TGTGCCAGCAGTGTTGTGGGAGCTAACTATGGCTACACCTTC; CDR3 protein: CASSVVGANYGYTF
V gene: TRBV14; clone size: few; J gene: TRBJ2-7; D gene: TRBD2; CDR3 DNA: TGTGCCAGCAGCCAAGCGGGACTAGGGCAGTACTTC; CDR3 protein: CASSQAGLGQYF
V gene: TRBV7-2; clone size: NA; J gene: TRBJ2-4; D gene: TRBD2; CDR3 DNA: TGTGCCAGCAGCTTAGGTGGCGGGGGTGCCATTCAGTACTTC; CDR3 protein: CASSLGGGGAIQYF
V gene: TRBV7-8; clone size: NA; J gene: TRBJ2-2; D gene: NA; CDR3 DNA: TGTGCCAGCAGCTTGCCTGGACTAAGAAGGAACACCGGGGAGCTGTTTTTT; CDR3 protein: CASSLPGLRRNTGELFF
V gene: TRBV7-2; clone size: NA; J gene: TRBJ1-6; D gene: NA; CDR3 DNA: TGTGCCAGCAGCCCATTATCGGGGCACAATTCACCCCTCCACTTT; CDR3 protein: CASSPLSGHNSPLHF
V gene: TRBV6-5; clone size: NA; J gene: TRBJ1-5; D gene: NA; CDR3 DNA: TGTGCCAGCAGAAGAGTTCAGGGAATGGAGCCCCAGCATTTT; CDR3 protein: CASRRVQGMEPQHF
V gene: TRBV30; clone size: NA; J gene: TRBJ2-7; D gene: NA; CDR3 DNA: TGTGCCTGGAGTGACGGGACTGGTTCCTACGAGCAGTACTTC; CDR3 protein: CAWSDGTGSYEQYF
V gene: TRBV5-6; clone size: NA; J gene: TRBJ2-5; D gene: NA; CDR3 DNA: TGTGCCAGCAGCTTCTACAGTGGGGAGACCCAGTACTTC; CDR3 protein: CASSFYSGETQYF
V gene: TRBV6-5; clone size: NA; J gene: TRBJ2-2; D gene: NA; CDR3 DNA: TGTGCCAGCAGTTCCGTCCTTCGTGCCGGGGAGCTGTTTTTT; CDR3 protein: CASSSVLRAGELFF
V gene: TRBV7-2; clone size: NA; J gene: TRBJ1-1; D gene: NA; CDR3 DNA: TGTGCCAGCAGCTTGAGGTTGGAATCAGGGAGGAACACTGAAGCTTTCTTT; CDR3 protein: CASSLRLESGRNTEAFF
V gene: TRBV7-2; clone size: NA; J gene: TRBJ1-3; D gene: NA; CDR3 DNA: TGTGCCAGCAGCTCTCCAGGCGGAAACACCATATATTTT; CDR3 protein: CASSSPGGNTIYF
V gene: TRBV5-1; clone size: NA; J gene: TRBJ2-1; D gene: TRBD2; CDR3 DNA: TGCGCCAGCAGCACACTAGCGGGGGGCTCCTACAATGAGCAGTTCTTC; CDR3 protein: CASSTLAGGSYNEQFF
V gene: TRBV7-2; clone size: once; J gene: TRBJ2-5; D gene: NA; CDR3 DNA: TGTGCCAGCAGCTTAGTCTCCAGTTCGGAGACCCAGTACTTC; CDR3 protein: CASSLVSSSETQYF
V gene: TRBV29-1; clone size: few; J gene: TRBJ1-1; D gene: NA; CDR3 DNA: TGCTCTACCAAGGATCAGGGTGAAGCTTTCTTT; CDR3 protein: CSTKDQGEAFF
V gene: TRBV28; clone size: NA; J gene: TRBJ2-5; D gene: NA; CDR3 DNA: TGTGCCAGCAGTTTAGTGAACCCGGGGACCCAGTACTTC; CDR3 protein: CASSLVNPGTQYF
V gene: TRBV28; clone size: NA; J gene: TRBJ1-2; D gene: NA; CDR3 DNA: TGTGCCAGCAGCAAAAGCCAGGGTGGCTACACCTTC; CDR3 protein: CASSKSQGGYTF
V gene: TRBV2; clone size: NA; J gene: TRBJ1-5; D gene: NA; CDR3 DNA: TGTGCCAGCAGCCCTGGACCGAACAATCAGCCCCAGCATTTT; CDR3 protein: CASSPGPNNQPQHF
V gene: TRBV10-1; clone size: NA; J gene: TRBJ2-3; D gene: NA; CDR3 DNA: TGCGCCAGCAGTGAGTCTGGGCAGGGAATAGGGGCTACAGATACGCAGTATTTT; CDR3 protein: CASSESGQGIGATDTQYF
V gene: TRBV10-3; clone size: NA; J gene: TRBJ2-7; D gene: TRBD1; CDR3 DNA: TGTGCCATCAGTGAACCTCAGGGGGCCTCCTACGAGCAGTACTTC; CDR3 protein: CAISEPQGASYEQYF
V gene: TRBV5-4; clone size: NA; J gene: TRBJ2-5; D gene: TRBD2; CDR3 DNA: TGTGCCAGCAGTCCTTCCACTAGCGTTCAAGAGACCCAGTACTTC; CDR3 protein: CASSPSTSVQETQYF
V gene: TRBV6-6; clone size: once; J gene: TRBJ1-6; D gene: NA; CDR3 DNA: TGTGCCAGCAGTTACTCGACAGATAATAATTCACCCCTCCACTTT; CDR3 protein: CASSYSTDNNSPLHF
V gene: TRBV12-5; clone size: NA; J gene: TRBJ2-5; D gene: TRBD1; CDR3 DNA: TGTGCTAGTGGTTTGGGACAGGGCAGCGTGGAGACCCAGTACTTC; CDR3 protein: CASGLGQGSVETQYF
V gene: TRBV27; clone size: NA; J gene: TRBJ2-3; D gene: TRBD2; CDR3 DNA: TGTGCCAGCAGGGGGACTAGCAGGGGAGATACGCAGTATTTT; CDR3 protein: CASRGTSRGDTQYF
V gene: TRBV6-1; clone size: NA; J gene: TRBJ1-1; D gene: NA; CDR3 DNA: TGTGCCAGCGAAGGACAGCTGAACACTGAAGCTTTCTTT; CDR3 protein: CASEGQLNTEAFF
V gene: TRBV6-1; clone size: NA; J gene: TRBJ2-2; D gene: NA; CDR3 DNA: TGTGCCAGCAACCGGGGCACCGGGGAGCTGTTTTTT; CDR3 protein: CASNRGTGELFF
V gene: TRBV19; clone size: once; J gene: TRBJ1-5; D gene: TRBD1; CDR3 DNA: TGTGCCAGTAGTATACCCCAGATGACAGGGGGTTTTCAGCCCCAGCATTTT; CDR3 protein: CASSIPQMTGGFQPQHF
V gene: TRBV23-1; clone size: NA; J gene: TRBJ2-7; D gene: NA; CDR3 DNA: TGCGCCAGCAGTCAATCGAGGATGCCCTACGAGCAGTACTTC; CDR3 protein: CASSQSRMPYEQYF
V gene: TRBV10-2; clone size: NA; J gene: TRBJ1-3; D gene: NA; CDR3 DNA: TGCGCCAGCAGTGAAGGACACCGGAGGACTGGAAACACCATATATTTT; CDR3 protein: CASSEGHRRTGNTIYF
V gene: TRBV4-2; clone size: once; J gene: TRBJ2-1; D gene: TRBD2; CDR3 DNA: TGTGCCAGCAGCCAGGGGCTAGCGGCCTCCTACAATGAGCAGTTCTTC; CDR3 protein: CASSQGLAASYNEQFF
V gene: TRBV7-2; clone size: NA; J gene: TRBJ2-7; D gene: NA; CDR3 DNA: TGTGCCAGCAGCTTAGAAGGATTTAGCTCCTACGAGCAGTACTTC; CDR3 protein: CASSLEGFSSYEQYF
V gene: TRBV7-2; clone size: NA; J gene: TRBJ2-1; D gene: TRBD2; CDR3 DNA: TGTGCCAGCAGCCCCCTGAGTAGCGGGATCTACAATGAGCAGTTCTTC; CDR3 protein: CASSPLSSGIYNEQFF
V gene: TRBV10-1; clone size: NA; J gene: TRBJ2-1; D gene: TRBD2; CDR3 DNA: TGCGCCAGCAGTGAGGCCCTAGCGGGGGGGTACAATGAGCAGTTCTTC; CDR3 protein: CASSEALAGGYNEQFF
V gene: TRBV30; clone size: NA; J gene: TRBJ2-2; D gene: NA; CDR3 DNA: TGTGCCTGGACCCGCGACAGAGCGAACACCGGGGAGCTGTTTTTT; CDR3 protein: CAWTRDRANTGELFF
V gene: TRBV30; clone size: NA; J gene: TRBJ2-5; D gene: TRBD2; CDR3 DNA: TGTGCCTGGAGAAAACTAGCGGGGCGGAAGACCCAGTACTTC; CDR3 protein: CAWRKLAGRKTQYF
V gene: TRBV28; clone size: few; J gene: TRBJ1-4; D gene: NA; CDR3 DNA: TGTGCCAGCAAGGGCGTGGAGGGTGAAAAACTGTTTTTT; CDR3 protein: CASKGVEGEKLFF